This TCR beta chain was identified during a study of cytomegalovirus exposure and HLA in healthy donors. General study points: Despite most TCR sequences being rare, some public TCRs occurred in many donors. Some TCR beta chains (about 170 of them) were listed as cytomegalovirus-associated. Reports indicated that the classifier achieved high specificity and sensitivity in diagnosing cytomegalovirus status.

Regarding this clone: The antigen remains unidentified.

Generated by immunoSEQ multiplex PCR, the TCRdb table keeps only in-frame clones and is missing some. This sample has approximately 160,000 clones, with 70% to 90% found just once. The donors were part of the roughly 120-subject validation cohort, which stood apart from the roughly 670-subject first cohort. The sample comprised PBMCs. The receptor was isolated from a woman aged 18-29 years in good health and CMV-seropositive.

The CDR3 region has the DNA TGTGCCAGCAGTCCTCCATTAGGGAGAATCAATGAGCAGTTCTTC. It encodes CASSPPLGRINEQFF. The chain carries TRBV2 and TRBJ2-1; D might be TRBD2 (5 bases). The CDR3 has 15 amino acids. Germline loops: CDR1 SNHLY, CDR2 FYNNEI. The V end lost 5 bases, the J end lost 6 bases, and 17 bases lay between the germline ends.